A single sample gave rise to the 8 T cell receptor beta chains below, sequenced in a study of blood T cell repertoires in COVID-19. Method: immunoSEQ multiplex PCR; TCRdb's copy keeps in-frame clones and lacks some. The repertoire holds roughly 280,000 clones, about nine tenths seen once, with 2% to 2.5% in the top ten. The sample comprised peripheral blood. All receptors derive from a woman in her forties or fifties who had recovered from COVID-19.

The V call is TRBV7-6, the J call TRBJ1-4, with 7 nucleotides matching TRBD1. The germline CDR1 and CDR2 sequences are SGHVS and FNYEAQ. Trimming removed 5 bases from V and 7 bases from J; junction bases left unmatched: 7. The CDR3 runs to 14 residues. CDR3 amino acids: CASSPTGWSEKLFF. As DNA, the CDR3 is TGTGCCAGCAGCCCGACAGGGTGGAGTGAAAAACTGTTTTTT.

The V gene is TRBV9, the J gene TRBJ1-2; 9 nucleotides agree with TRBD1. Per the germline V gene, CDR1 is SGDLS and CDR2 is YYNGEE. Losses at the gene ends were 2 bases for V and 6 bases for J; bases not matched to a gene: 5. This CDR3 is built from 14 residues. The chain's CDR3 is CASSVPGTGHGYTF. For the CDR3, the DNA is TGTGCCAGCAGCGTCCCCGGGACAGGGCATGGCTACACCTTC.

This clone was seen just once. The chain couples TRBV7-2 to TRBJ2-4; weak D call: TRBD2 (8 bases). Germline CDR1 reads SGHTA; CDR2 reads FQGNSA. Trimming removed 11 bases from V and 1 base from J, with 18 bases in between. The CDR3 spans 15 residues. The CDR3 here is CASTGGGAAKNIQYF. The CDR3, as DNA: TGTGCCTCTACGGGAGGGGGCGCGGCCAAAAACATTCAGTACTTC.

The genes are TRBV29-1 and TRBJ2-7; weak D call: TRBD1 (6 bases). Per germline, CDR1 SQVTM and CDR2 ANQGSEA. There are 12 residues in the CDR3. V dropped 7 bases and J dropped 4 bases, with 14 bases sitting between them. The CDR3 DNA is TGCAGCGCAGACGGACAGAATTACGAGCAGTACTTC. It encodes CSADGQNYEQYF.

This chain joins TRBV29-1 and TRBJ1-2; D is perhaps TRBD1 (6 bases). The germline gives CDR1 SQVTM, CDR2 ANQGSEA. V was pared by 2 bases and J by 2 bases, with 12 bases between. This CDR3 contains 14 residues. The CDR3 bases are TGCAGCGTTGAACAGGGGCAGGCGAACTATGGCTACACCTTC. Translated: CSVEQGQANYGYTF.

The V and J genes are TRBV30 and TRBJ2-7; perhaps TRBD1 as D (6 bases). Trimming stripped 2 bases from V and 0 bases from J, with 17 bases between. The CDR3 consists of 16 residues. Per germline, CDR1 GTSNPN and CDR2 SVGIG (reference sequence). The CDR3 region is CAWSPPDRITSYEQYF. In nucleotides, the CDR3 is TGTGCCTGGAGTCCCCCCGACAGGATTACCTCCTACGAGCAGTACTTC.

The rearrangement uses TRBV19 and TRBJ1-1, with TRBD1 as a possible D gene (6 bases). Germline assignment: CDR1 LNHDA and CDR2 SQIVND (reference sequence). Between the trimmed V and J ends, which lost 7 bases and 1 base, there was a span of 10 bases. The CDR3 contains 13 residues. As DNA, the CDR3 is TGTGCCAGTAAAATACAGGGGAACACTGAAGCTTTCTTT. Its protein is CASKIQGNTEAFF.

V and J are TRBV28 and TRBJ1-5; TRBD1 agrees at 7 bases. Per germline, CDR1 MDHEN and CDR2 SYDVKM. Losses at the gene ends were 2 bases for V and 5 bases for J; bases not matched to a gene: 6. The CDR3 runs 15 residues. In nucleotides, the CDR3 is TGTGCCAGCAGTTTACGGACAGGCGGTCATCAGCCCCAGCATTTT. This translates into CASSLRTGGHQPQHF.